The 10 T cell receptor beta chains given below trace back to one sample, sequenced in a study of radiotherapy plus CTLA-4 blockade in lung cancer. Repertoires were generated with immunoSEQ multiplex PCR, while TCRdb's copy carries only in-frame clones and drops some. In the table there are 120,000 or so clones, over 80% of which are singletons. The source was peripheral blood, collected from a patient treated with radiotherapy plus ipilimumab. Every receptor here comes from a human donor with non-small cell lung cancer that progressed on radiotherapy plus ipilimumab.

The chain is built from TRBV18 and TRBJ1-5, with D possibly being TRBD1 (6 bases). The V gene lost 3 bases and the J gene lost 8 bases, with 11 bases spanning the gap. Germline loops: CDR1 KGHSH, CDR2 LQKENI. The CDR3 totals 13 residues. CDR3 in amino acids: CASSPRAGEPQHF. The CDR3 nucleotides read TGTGCCAGCTCACCCCGAGCAGGGGAGCCCCAGCATTTT.

The rearrangement uses TRBV25-1 and TRBJ2-3; D remains unclear. Germline V gene data show CDR1 as MGHDK and CDR2 as SYGVNS. V was shortened by 4 bases and J by 5 bases, with 4 bases between the two germline ends. The CDR3 is made up of 11 amino acids. CDR3 nucleotide sequence: TGTGCCAGCAGTGTTTTAGATACGCAGTATTTT. Translating gives CASSVLDTQYF.

CDR3 loop: CATSRDLVSGELFF. CDR3 bases: TGTGCCACCAGCAGAGATCTAGTCTCCGGGGAGCTGTTTTTT. This chain joins TRBV15 and TRBJ2-2; D is undetermined. The CDR3 extends over 14 amino acids. CDR1 and CDR2 (germline): LNHNV, YYDKDF (reference sequence). V lost 0 bases and J 6 bases, leaving 8 bases between the germline ends.

The chain recombines TRBV13 with TRBJ1-1; D is unresolved. V was pared by 6 bases and J by 9 bases, with 26 bases between. Germline V gene data show CDR1 as PRHDT and CDR2 as FYEKMQ (reference sequence). The CDR3 has 16 residues. This chain's CDR3 is CASRDRTDQGIPQAFF. The DNA for the CDR3 is TGTGCCAGCAGGGACCGGACGGATCAAGGTATACCCCAAGCTTTCTTT.

This clone has only a few counts. The chain links TRBV18 to TRBJ1-2, with a tentative D call TRBD1 (6 bases). Germline-derived CDR1 and CDR2 are KGHSH and LQKENI. There are 15 residues in the CDR3. With 1 base removed from V and 4 bases from J, the gap between germline ends came to 13 bases. CDR3 nucleotide sequence: TGTGCCAGCTCACCACGAGAGGGGGGAGGCTATGGCTACACCTTC. Translation: CASSPREGGGYGYTF.

The chain employs TRBV15 and TRBJ2-7, with 8 bases matching TRBD2. V lost 0 bases and J lost 2; bases outside the gene matches: 9. CDR1 and CDR2 (germline): LNHNV, YYDKDF (reference sequence). The CDR3 consists of 17 residues. The CDR3, as DNA: TGTGCCACCAGCAGAGAGCGGGGGGACTACCCCGCCTACGAGCAGTACTTC. This codes for CATSRERGDYPAYEQYF. Filled out from reference TRBV15 and TRBJ2-7, the complete variable domain reads DAMVIQNPRYQVTQFGKPVTLSCSQTLNHNVMYWYQQKSSQAPKLLFHYYDKDFNNEADTPDNFQSRRPNTSFCFLDIRSPGLGDTAMYLCATSRERGDYPAYEQYFGPGTRLTVT.

V is TRBV6-6 and J is TRBJ1-2; D is unresolved. Between the trimmed V and J ends, which lost 7 bases and 2 bases, there was a span of 8 bases. The CDR3 has 12 amino acids. Germline V lookup: CDR1 MNHNY, CDR2 SVGAGI (reference sequence). CDR3 loop: CASNPSNYGYTF. CDR3 nucleotides: TGTGCCAGCAACCCAAGCAACTATGGCTACACCTTC.

The chain recombines TRBV5-1 with TRBJ2-7; 11 nucleotides agree with TRBD2. This CDR3 has 15 residues. CDR1 is SGHRS, CDR2 YFSETQ, per germline. The junction had 9 bases not matched to a gene; V was cut back by 5 bases and J by 5 bases. CDR3 nucleotides: TGCGCCAGCAGTTTTCTAGCGGGAGGTAGGAACGAGCAGTACTTC. Protein product: CASSFLAGGRNEQYF.

In DNA, the CDR3 is TGTGCCAGCAGCCCGGGACTAGCGGGAGGGCCTGCCTACGAGCAGTACTTC. It yields the protein CASSPGLAGGPAYEQYF. This rearrangement joins TRBV2 to TRBJ2-7, with 16 bases fitting TRBD2. The germline CDR1 and CDR2 sequences are SNHLY and FYNNEI. The CDR3 loop spans 17 amino acids. The junction had 7 bases not matched to a gene; V was cut back by 6 bases and J by 2 bases.

This clone was seen just once. V usage is TRBV15 and J usage is TRBJ2-5, with D perhaps matching TRBD1 (5 bases). CDR1 LNHNV and CDR2 YYDKDF come from the germline V gene (reference sequence). V was trimmed by 1 base and J by 5 bases, leaving 11 bases between them. The CDR3 is made up of 14 amino acids. CDR3 sequence reads: CATSRAGRVETQYF. The CDR3 DNA reads TGTGCCACCAGCAGAGCGGGCAGGGTGGAGACCCAGTACTTC.